The 24 T cell receptor beta chains listed next were all sequenced from one sample in a study of T cell repertoires in cytomegalovirus infection. What these receptors recognize is not known. TCRdb re-analysed the reads in MiXCR, keeping a single row per CDR3 protein. Of over 250,000 distinct CDR3 sequences listed, 22% are singletons. The material was cultured PBMCs, obtained from culture after CMV antigen stimulation. The receptors derive from a human donor in good health (CMV status not recorded). Some clones in this sample may be carry-over from other donors' samples.

In regard to this clonotype: A much more abundant neighbour one base away suggests this may be a read error. V gene TRBV7-2 combines with J gene TRBJ1-1; no definite D call. CDR3 length equals 14 residues. Germline-derived CDR1 and CDR2 are SGHTA and FQGNSA. With 5 bases removed from V and 3 bases from J, the gap between germline ends came to 13 bases. The CDR3 reads CASSLVPGDTEAFF. The CDR3 DNA is TGTGCCAGCAGCCTGGTTCCCGGGGACACTGAAGCTTTCTTT. Based on the CDR3 plus reference TRBV7-2 and TRBJ1-1, the full variable domain is GAGVSQSPSNKVTEKGKDVELRCDPISGHTALYWYRQSLGQGLEFLIYFQGNSAPDKSGLPSDRFSAERTGGSVSTLTIQRTQQEDSAVYLCASSLVPGDTEAFFGQGTRLTVV.

This rearrangement joins TRBV5-4 to TRBJ2-2; D gene unclear. In germline, CDR1 is SGHNT, CDR2 YYREEE (reference sequence). Trimming stripped 0 bases from V and 6 bases from J, with 6 bases between. This CDR3 comprises 13 residues. CDR3 DNA: TGTGCCAGCAGCTTGGCGTGGGCCGGGGAGCTGTTTTTT. This gives the protein CASSLAWAGELFF.

This clonotype was observed a few times. CDR3 DNA sequence: TGTGCCAGCAGCCCCTTGAGGAGGGGGGGAGATCGAGATACGCAGTATTTT. Amino acid sequence: CASSPLRRGGDRDTQYF. The rearrangement links TRBV7-9 to TRBJ2-3, with D tentatively TRBD2 (7 bases). This CDR3 has 17 amino acids. With 5 bases removed from V and 5 bases from J, the gap between germline ends came to 23 bases. The germline CDR1 and CDR2 sequences are SEHNR and FQNEAQ (reference sequence). The variable domain in full, with the rest retrieved from reference TRBV7-9 and TRBJ2-3, is DTGVSQNPRHKITKRGQNVTFRCDPISEHNRLYWYRQTLGQGPEFLTYFQNEAQLEKSRLLSDRFSAERPKGSFSTLEIQRTEQGDSAMYLCASSPLRRGGDRDTQYFGPGTRLTVL.

This clonotype was detected many times. The chain joins TRBV11-2 to TRBJ2-7, with D perhaps being TRBD1 or TRBD2 (5 bases each). This CDR3 contains 15 residues. Germline CDR1 is SGHAT and CDR2 is FQNNGV. V lost 6 bases and J 0 bases, leaving 15 bases between the germline ends. CDR3: CASRLGATHSYEQYV. The CDR3 coding sequence is TGTGCCAGCAGGCTCGGGGCAACCCACTCCTACGAGCAGTACGTC.

This clonotype was detected many times. The V call is TRBV12-3 or TRBV12-4, the J call TRBJ1-1; the D is unclear. The CDR3 totals 16 residues. V gave up 0 bases and J gave up 0 bases, with 11 bases separating them. The CDR3 protein is CASSLADLVVNTEAFF. CDR3 sequence (DNA): TGTGCCAGCAGTTTAGCTGACCTGGTCGTGAACACTGAAGCTTTCTTT.

This clonotype was counted a few times. The chain combines TRBV2 with TRBJ1-6; D not certain. V shed 4 bases and J shed 8 bases, with 12 bases lying between them. CDR3 size: 14 residues. The germline gives CDR1 SNHLY, CDR2 FYNNEI. The CDR3 coding sequence is TGTGCCAGCAGTGTGACGGGGAGAGATTCACCCCTCCACTTT. This encodes CASSVTGRDSPLHF.

The chain has TRBV11-1 and TRBJ1-1; perhaps TRBD1 as D (5 bases). There are 14 residues in the CDR3. V gave up 5 bases and J gave up 11 bases, with 21 bases separating them. CDR1 is SGHAT, CDR2 FQDESV, per germline (reference sequence). CDR3 sequence (DNA): TGTGCCAGCAGCCACCGGGTGGGGCTGTGGGAGGCTTTCTTT. Encoded protein: CASSHRVGLWEAFF.

The sample holds a few counts of this clonotype. The rearrangement links TRBV15 to TRBJ2-2; 8 bases align to TRBD2. The germline gives CDR1 LNHNV, CDR2 YYDKDF (reference sequence). The CDR3 spans 15 residues. V was clipped by 0 bases and J by 4 bases; unmatched bases: 1. CDR3 nucleotide sequence: TGTGCCACCAGCAGAGAGGGACTAGTCACCGGGGAGCTGTTTTTT. Encoded protein: CATSREGLVTGELFF. The full variable domain, rest sourced from reference TRBV15 and TRBJ2-2, is DAMVIQNPRYQVTQFGKPVTLSCSQTLNHNVMYWYQQKSSQAPKLLFHYYDKDFNNEADTPDNFQSRRPNTSFCFLDIRSPGLGDTAMYLCATSREGLVTGELFFGEGSRLTVL.

The chain is built from TRBV4-1 and TRBJ2-7; 12 bases are a match to TRBD2. The CDR3 loop spans 15 amino acids. V lost 5 bases to trimming and J lost 3 bases; unmatched junction nucleotides: 5. CDR1 is MGHRA, CDR2 YSYEKL, per germline. The CDR3 loop reads CASSSLAGGDYEQYV. The CDR3 DNA sequence: TGCGCCAGCAGCTCTCTAGCGGGAGGGGACTACGAGCAGTACGTC.

The J gene is TRBJ1-5, the V gene TRBV10-3; D ambiguous. The length of the CDR3 is 13 residues. V shed 10 bases and J shed 15 bases, with 25 bases lying between them. Per germline, CDR1 ENHRY and CDR2 SYGVKD. The CDR3 DNA follows: TGTGCCACCATGACCGAGACCGGAATCCGTTTGCATTTT. Encoded protein: CATMTETGIRLHF.

The gene calls are TRBV6-1 and TRBJ2-1, with 14 bases aligning to TRBD2. Per the germline V gene, CDR1 is MNHNS and CDR2 is SASEGT. With 7 bases clipped from V and 4 bases from J, the junction kept 6 bases outside the gene matches. The CDR3 runs 16 residues. In DNA form, the CDR3 reads TGTGCCAGCATTGGGACTAGCGGGAGCCGATACAATGAGCAGTTCTTC. Amino acid sequence: CASIGTSGSRYNEQFF.

Only a few counts were recorded for this clonotype. This chain links TRBV4-1 with TRBJ2-5; a possible D gene is TRBD2 (5 bases). The germline V gene encodes CDR1 MGHRA and CDR2 YSYEKL. The CDR3 covers 14 residues. The V gene lost 4 bases and the J gene lost 2 bases, with 11 bases spanning the gap. The CDR3 coding sequence is TGCGCCAGCAGCCCTAGCAATCGGCAAGAGACCCAGTACTTC. Encoded protein: CASSPSNRQETQYF.

This clonotype was seen ten or more times. The rearrangement links TRBV7-2 to TRBJ2-3; D might be TRBD2 (6 bases). The CDR3 is 14 amino acids. Germline loops: CDR1 SGHTA, CDR2 FQGNSA. Trimming removed 10 bases from V and 0 bases from J, with 14 bases in between. This CDR3 reads CATTSRGSTDTQYF. For the CDR3, the DNA is TGTGCCACCACTAGCCGGGGGAGCACAGATACGCAGTATTTT.

This clonotype was recorded a few times. The rearrangement uses TRBV7-2 and TRBJ1-1, with a tentative D call TRBD1 (6 bases). The CDR3 sequence is 14 residues long. V gave up 5 bases and J gave up 1 base, with 11 bases separating them. Germline CDR1 is SGHTA and CDR2 is FQGNSA. The CDR3: CASSNGQRNTEAFF. As DNA, the CDR3 is TGTGCCAGCAGCAACGGACAGAGGAACACTGAAGCTTTCTTT.

This clonotype has just a few counts. The CDR3 reads CASSLREGANTEAFF. CDR3 nucleotide sequence: TGTGCCAGCAGTTTACGGGAGGGGGCGAACACTGAAGCTTTCTTT. The chain recombines TRBV28 with TRBJ1-1, with TRBD1 matching 7 bases. V trimming: 2 bases; J trimming: 1 base; junction bases outside the gene matches: 4. CDR3 size: 15 residues. The V gene's germline CDR1 is MDHEN and CDR2 SYDVKM.

This clonotype turned up a few times. The rearrangement joins TRBV15 to TRBJ2-5; 8 positions agree with TRBD2. The V and J ends lost 5 bases and 3 bases, in that order; junction bases with no gene match: 11. Germline CDR1 is LNHNV and CDR2 is YYDKDF (reference sequence). CDR3 length: 16 amino acids. The DNA for the CDR3 is TGTGCCACCAGCCGGGGGACTAGGGGCCCAAAAGAGACCCAGTACTTC. It codes for CATSRGTRGPKETQYF.

The chain combines TRBV10-3 with TRBJ2-4; tentative D call: TRBD2 (6 bases). The germline V gene encodes CDR1 ENHRY and CDR2 SYGVKD. The CDR3 is made up of 15 amino acids. V lost 0 bases to trimming and J lost 4 bases, with 10 bases between them. CDR3 in DNA: TGTGCCATCAGTGAGTCGGTGGGACTGAAAAACATTCAGTACTTC. It yields the protein CAISESVGLKNIQYF.

The table lists this clonotype with many counts. The CDR3 loop reads CASRSVDREKLFF. CDR3 DNA: TGTGCCAGCAGGTCTGTGGACCGAGAAAAACTGTTTTTT. The V and J genes are TRBV6-1 and TRBJ1-4, with no clear D. The V and J ends lost 6 bases and 8 bases respectively, with 13 bases between them. This CDR3 is 13 amino acids long. Germline V gives CDR1 MNHNS, CDR2 SASEGT.

Only a few counts were recorded for this clonotype. The chain recombines TRBV7-2 with TRBJ2-1, with D possibly matching TRBD2 (5 bases). V was pared by 2 bases and J by 6 bases, with 11 bases between. The length of the CDR3 is 14 residues. Germline V lookup: CDR1 SGHTA, CDR2 FQGNSA. The CDR3 sequence: CASSLPSAGNEQFF. CDR3 in DNA: TGTGCCAGCAGCTTACCTTCCGCGGGCAATGAGCAGTTCTTC.

In this sample, this clonotype turned up a few times. The chain has TRBV4-1 and TRBJ1-5, with D possibly TRBD1 on 5 matching bases. V dropped 0 bases and J dropped 4 bases, with 10 bases sitting between them. Germline CDR1 MGHRA, CDR2 YSYEKL. This CDR3 contains 15 residues. The CDR3 loop reads CASSQDWGENQPQHF. CDR3 bases: TGCGCCAGCAGCCAAGATTGGGGCGAAAATCAGCCCCAGCATTTT.

This chain joins TRBV4-3 and TRBJ2-2, with D possibly matching TRBD2 (6 bases). There are 16 residues in the CDR3. The germline V and J ends were trimmed by 3 bases and 5 bases, with 16 bases remaining between them. Germline V lookup: CDR1 LGHNA, CDR2 YSLEER. CDR3 amino acids: CASSHLSGGKTGELFF. In DNA form, the CDR3 reads TGCGCCAGCAGCCACCTCTCTGGGGGGAAAACCGGGGAGCTGTTTTTT.

This clonotype was seen at least ten times. The chain joins TRBV7-8 to TRBJ1-1, with D perhaps TRBD1 (6 bases). Germline lookup yields CDR1 SGHVS and CDR2 FQNEAQ. V was clipped by 4 bases and J by 5 bases, with 20 bases between them. The CDR3 runs to 16 residues. The CDR3 nucleotides read TGTGCCAGCAGCTCGCAGGGGACAACCCTGGGGACTGAAGCTTTCTTT. This codes for CASSSQGTTLGTEAFF.

The gene calls are TRBV30 and TRBJ2-1, with D maybe TRBD1 (6 bases). CDR3 length equals 12 residues. Germline loops: CDR1 GTSNPN, CDR2 SVGIG (reference sequence). V was cut by 1 base and J by 7 bases, with 8 bases left in between. This chain's CDR3 is CAWSEQGNEQFF. The CDR3 DNA sequence: TGTGCCTGGAGTGAACAGGGAAATGAGCAGTTCTTC.

The chain is built from TRBV7-9 and TRBJ1-1; D is uncertain. The V and J ends lost 5 bases and 4 bases respectively, with 14 bases between them. The CDR3 sequence is 14 residues long. In germline, CDR1 is SEHNR, CDR2 FQNEAQ (reference sequence). CDR3: CASSPSFSITEAFF. CDR3 coding DNA: TGTGCCAGCAGCCCGTCATTTTCGATCACTGAAGCTTTCTTT.